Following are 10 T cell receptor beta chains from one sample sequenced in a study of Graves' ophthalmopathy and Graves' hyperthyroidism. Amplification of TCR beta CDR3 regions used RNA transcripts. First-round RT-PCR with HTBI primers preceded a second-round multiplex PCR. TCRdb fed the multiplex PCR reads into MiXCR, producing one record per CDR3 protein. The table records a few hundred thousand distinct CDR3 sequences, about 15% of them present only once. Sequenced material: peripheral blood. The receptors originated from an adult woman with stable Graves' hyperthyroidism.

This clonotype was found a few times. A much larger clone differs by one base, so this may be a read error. Written as DNA, the CDR3 is TGTGCCGGCAGCCAAGACTCCGATGGCTACACCTTC. As protein: CAGSQDSDGYTF. The rearrangement uses TRBV14 and TRBJ1-2; D unresolved. The CDR3 runs to 12 residues. The germline CDR1 and CDR2 sequences are SGHDN and FVKESK. Looking up the rest from reference TRBV14 and TRBJ1-2 gives the full variable domain: EAGVTQFPSHSVIEKGQTVTLRCDPISGHDNLYWYRRVMGKEIKFLLHFVKESKQDESGMPNNRFLAERTGGTYSTLKVQPAELEDSGVYFCAGSQDSDGYTFGSGTRLTVV.

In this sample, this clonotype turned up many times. The CDR3 DNA reads as TGTGCCAGCAGCGACAGCTTCTATGGCTACACCTTC. Its translation: CASSDSFYGYTF. V and J are TRBV25-1 and TRBJ1-2; tentative D call: TRBD1 (5 bases). Germline V gene data show CDR1 as MGHDK and CDR2 as SYGVNS. The CDR3 length is 12 residues. Deletions cut 6 bases from V and 4 bases from J, with 9 bases between.

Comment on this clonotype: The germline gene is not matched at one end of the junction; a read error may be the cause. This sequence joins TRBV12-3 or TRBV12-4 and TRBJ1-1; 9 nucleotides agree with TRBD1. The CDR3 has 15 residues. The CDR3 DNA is TGTGCCAGCAGCTGGCCGGGACAGGGTCGGACTGATGCTTTCTTT. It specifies CASSWPGQGRTDAFF.

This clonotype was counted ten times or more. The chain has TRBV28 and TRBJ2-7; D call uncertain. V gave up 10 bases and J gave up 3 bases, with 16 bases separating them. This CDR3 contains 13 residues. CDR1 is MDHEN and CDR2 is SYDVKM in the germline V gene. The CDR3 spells CATRGTVGYEQYF. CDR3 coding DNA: TGTGCCACCCGAGGAACAGTTGGCTACGAGCAGTACTTC.

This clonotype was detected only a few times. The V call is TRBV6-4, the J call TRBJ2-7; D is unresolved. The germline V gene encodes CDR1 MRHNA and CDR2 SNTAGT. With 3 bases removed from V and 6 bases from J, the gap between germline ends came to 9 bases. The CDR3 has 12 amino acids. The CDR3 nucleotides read TGTGCCAGCAGTGAATTAATTCGCGAGCAGTACTTC. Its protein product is CASSELIREQYF.

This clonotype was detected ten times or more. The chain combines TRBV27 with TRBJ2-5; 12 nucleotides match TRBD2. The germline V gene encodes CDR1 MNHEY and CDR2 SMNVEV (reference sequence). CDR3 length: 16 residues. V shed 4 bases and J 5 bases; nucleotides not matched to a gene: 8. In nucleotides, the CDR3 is TGTGCCAGCAGTTCCCCCCGACTAGCGGGAGTGGAGACCCAGTACTTC. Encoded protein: CASSSPRLAGVETQYF.

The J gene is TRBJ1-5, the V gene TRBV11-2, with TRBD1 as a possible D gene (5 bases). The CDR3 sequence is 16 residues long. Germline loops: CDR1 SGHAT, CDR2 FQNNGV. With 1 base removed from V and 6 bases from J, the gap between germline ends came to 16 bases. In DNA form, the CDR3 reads TGTGCCAGCAGCTTAGTTGCGACAGCTCTCGGTCAGCCCCAGCATTTT. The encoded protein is CASSLVATALGQPQHF. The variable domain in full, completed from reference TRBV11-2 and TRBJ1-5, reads EAGVAQSPRYKIIEKRQSVAFWCNPISGHATLYWYQQILGQGPKLLIQFQNNGVVDDSQLPKDRFSAERLKGVDSTLKIQPAKLEDSAVYLCASSLVATALGQPQHFGDGTRLSIL.

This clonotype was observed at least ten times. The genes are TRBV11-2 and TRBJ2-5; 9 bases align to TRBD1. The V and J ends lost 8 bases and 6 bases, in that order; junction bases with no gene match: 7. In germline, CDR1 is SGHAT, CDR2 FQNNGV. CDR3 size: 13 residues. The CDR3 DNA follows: TGTGCCAGCCGGACAGGGGTTGGAAAGACCCAGTACTTC. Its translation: CASRTGVGKTQYF.

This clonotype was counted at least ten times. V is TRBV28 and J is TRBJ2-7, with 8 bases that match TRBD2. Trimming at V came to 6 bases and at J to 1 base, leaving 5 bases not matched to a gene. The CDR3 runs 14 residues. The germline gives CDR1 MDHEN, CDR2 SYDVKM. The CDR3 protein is CASSEGTRSYEQYF. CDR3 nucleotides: TGTGCCAGCAGCGAAGGGACTAGATCCTACGAGCAGTACTTC.

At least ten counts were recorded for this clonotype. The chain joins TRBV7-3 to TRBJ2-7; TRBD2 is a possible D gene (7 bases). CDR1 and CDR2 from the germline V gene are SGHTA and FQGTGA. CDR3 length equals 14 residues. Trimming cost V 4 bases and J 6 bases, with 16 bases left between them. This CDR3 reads CASSSPGGATEQYF. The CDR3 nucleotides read TGTGCCAGCAGCTCCCCTGGGGGGGCGACCGAGCAGTACTTC. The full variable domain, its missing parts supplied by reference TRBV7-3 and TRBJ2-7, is GAGVSQTPSNKVTEKGKYVELRCDPISGHTALYWYRQSLGQGPEFLIYFQGTGAADDSGLPNDRFFAVRPEGSVSTLKIQRTERGDSAVYLCASSSPGGATEQYFGPGTRLTVT.